Listed here is a single T cell receptor (beta chain). The data stem from a study of cytomegalovirus exposure and HLA in healthy donors. Amplification used 60 Vbeta primers and 13 Jbeta primers. Here immunoSEQ multiplex PCR was the method, and the copy in TCRdb shows in-frame clones only, minus some. Here the sample spans roughly 92,000 clones, about 76% being singletons. V lost 7 bases to trimming and J lost 6 bases, with 21 bases between them. The CDR3 sequence is 14 residues long. CDR1 and CDR2 (germline): GTSNPN, SVGIG (reference sequence). The sequence came from a woman in her 70s in good health and CMV-seropositive. The rearrangement links TRBV30 to TRBJ1-1, with D tentatively TRBD1 (5 bases). Sequenced sample: PBMCs. DNA of the CDR3: TGTGCCTCCACAACCGGAGCCCTAGGGGCTGAAGCTTTCTTT. Amino acid sequence: CASTTGALGAEAFF. The full variable domain, its missing parts supplied by reference TRBV30 and TRBJ1-1, is SQTIHQWPATLVQPVGSPLSLECTVEGTSNPNLYWYRQAAGRGLQLLFYSVGIGQISSEVPQNLSASRPQDRQFILSSKKLLLSDSGFYLCASTTGALGAEAFFGQGTRLTVV.